The 12 T cell receptor beta chains given below trace back to one sample, sequenced in a study of blood T cell repertoires in COVID-19. Clones were read by immunoSEQ multiplex PCR, and TCRdb kept only the in-frame ones, dropping some. The sample holds under 200,000 clones, 70% to 90% seen once. The sample taken for sequencing was peripheral blood. The source of these receptors is a man aged 60 to 69 with active or convalescent COVID-19.

V and J are TRBV11-2 and TRBJ2-5; 9 bases align to TRBD1. The junction had 5 bases not matched to a gene; V was cut back by 1 base and J by 5 bases. Germline values: CDR1 SGHAT, CDR2 FQNNGV. The CDR3 loop spans 15 amino acids. The CDR3, as DNA: TGTGCCAGCAGCTTAGTCACAGGGGGCTGGGAGACCCAGTACTTC. This translates into CASSLVTGGWETQYF.

The V gene is TRBV6-5, the J gene TRBJ1-1, with D hard to call. This CDR3 spans 11 amino acids. V was pared by 7 bases and J by 2 bases, with 5 bases between. Germline loops: CDR1 MNHEY, CDR2 SVGAGI. The CDR3 DNA follows: TGTGCCAGCATGGGCAACACTGAAGCTTTCTTT. It yields the protein CASMGNTEAFF.

V gene TRBV2 combines with J gene TRBJ1-4; D not resolved. CDR3 length: 15 amino acids. V lost 5 bases to trimming and J lost 3 bases, with 13 bases between them. Germline V gives CDR1 SNHLY, CDR2 FYNNEI. The CDR3 here is CASSTSGQSNEKLFF. The CDR3 DNA is TGTGCCAGCAGTACCAGCGGCCAGTCTAATGAAAAACTGTTTTTT.

This clone appeared once. The genes are TRBV6-6 and TRBJ1-1, with 7 nucleotides matching TRBD1. CDR1 and CDR2 from the germline V gene are MNHNY and SVGAGI (reference sequence). Trimming removed 4 bases from V and 3 bases from J; junction bases left unmatched: 5. The CDR3 has 14 amino acids. The CDR3 spells CASSSQQGYTEAFF. CDR3 DNA sequence: TGTGCCAGCAGTTCCCAACAGGGGTACACTGAAGCTTTCTTT.

The chain joins TRBV21-1 to TRBJ1-5; TRBD1 is taken as the D call from the table, unchecked against the DNA. TRBV21-1 is a recognized pseudogene. CDR3 length equals 18 residues. The CDR3 DNA is TGTGCCAGCAGCCTTCCTCTCAGCTACAGGGAGTGCAATCAGCCCCAGCATTTT. Its translation is CASSLPLSYRECNQPQHF.

This clone was seen a handful of times. Germline is not matched at one junction end, which may reflect a read error. The CDR3 region is CASSELKTGQTTF. CDR3 DNA: TGTGCCAGCAGTGAACTCAAGACAGGTCAAACCACGTTT. V gene TRBV6-1 combines with J gene TRBJ1-3, with D possibly matching TRBD1 (6 bases). CDR3 size: 13 residues. Germline V gene data show CDR1 as MNHNS and CDR2 as SASEGT.

This sequence joins TRBV7-3 and TRBJ2-1; 7 bases are a match to TRBD1. J lost 8 bases, V lost 3 bases, and 4 bases had no gene match. Germline CDR1 and CDR2: SGHTA and FQGTGA. This CDR3 has 13 amino acids. CDR3 DNA: TGTGCCAGCAGCTTCCGACAGGGCGATGAGCAGTTCTTC. Translating gives CASSFRQGDEQFF.

The V call is TRBV7-9, the J call TRBJ2-7, with 8 nucleotides matching TRBD2. V was pared by 8 bases and J by 0 bases, with 6 bases of the junction left unmatched. The CDR3 runs to 14 residues. Germline V lookup: CDR1 SEHNR, CDR2 FQNEAQ (reference sequence). The CDR3 sequence: CASSRGESSYEQYF. For the CDR3, the DNA is TGTGCCAGCTCGCGGGGGGAAAGCTCCTACGAGCAGTACTTC.

The CDR3 loop is CATQGYRNQPQHF. The CDR3 bases are TGTGCTACCCAGGGTTATCGCAATCAGCCCCAGCATTTT. This chain uses TRBV12-5 with TRBJ1-5, with D perhaps matching TRBD1 (5 bases). The V and J ends lost 10 bases and 2 bases respectively, with 12 bases between them. Germline values: CDR1 LGHNT, CDR2 FRNRAP. This CDR3 spans 13 amino acids.

As regards this clone: The sample holds other DNA sequences that translate to the same CDR3. The CDR3 DNA reads TGCAGTGCTAGTGCCAGCGGGGGGCCCACAGATACGCAGTATTTT. It translates to CSASASGGPTDTQYF. This chain uses TRBV20-1 with TRBJ2-3; 9 bases agree with TRBD2. This CDR3 contains 15 residues. Germline V CDR1 and CDR2: DFQATT, SNEGSKA (reference sequence). V lost 3 bases, J lost 2 bases, and 6 bases stayed unmatched.

The chain joins TRBV21-1 to TRBJ1-5. TRBV21-1 is an annotated pseudogene. The CDR3 totals 14 residues. The CDR3 nucleotides are TGTGCCAGCAGCAGAGGGTCTTATTGGGAGCCCCAGCATTTT. It translates to CASSRGSYWEPQHF.

The chain carries TRBV5-1 and TRBJ2-6; TRBD1 aligns across 12 bases. Per germline, CDR1 SGHRS and CDR2 YFSETQ. The CDR3 runs to 16 residues. The V segment lost 7 bases and the J segment 4 bases; nucleotides outside the gene matches: 6. The CDR3 DNA reads TGCGCCAGCCGGGGGACAGGGGGCTCAGGGGCCAACGTCCTGACTTTC. Translated: CASRGTGGSGANVLTF.